This TCR beta chain was profiled in a study of CD4 and CD8 cells across lung adenocarcinoma regions. The patients had localized lung adenocarcinoma, a non-small cell subtype. MiXCR was run by TCRdb on the PCR reads, yielding one entry per CDR3 protein. The table has several thousand distinct CDR3 sequences, over 50% seen once; the top ten hold about 22%. In this sample, this clonotype turned up once. Sample: CD4+ T cells from the center of a lung tumor. This clonotype was sampled from a female donor with lung adenocarcinoma. The CD4 and CD8 labels of this study may be unreliable.

CDR3 bases: TGTGCCAGCAGTAGGGACAGTCGGGGCACTGAAGCTTTCTTT. It is translated as CASSRDSRGTEAFF. This chain uses TRBV12-3 or TRBV12-4 with TRBJ1-1; 7 nucleotides line up with TRBD1. The CDR3 extends over 14 amino acids. The ends lost 5 bases at V and 4 bases at J; junction bases unmatched: 7.